This T cell receptor beta chain stems from a study of T-cell memory formation after mild COVID-19 (dated by TCRdb to the early 2020s). Broadly, across the study: TCR sequence clusters from the two donors were found to be largely donor specific. Longitudinal TCRalpha and TCRbeta repertoire sequencing tracked T-cell clones expanding and contracting after mild COVID-19 in a couple of donors. The cohort was made up of two young adult volunteers, one female and one male, who were previously healthy. Summary of the overall study and its limitations: Some responding clones were detected in pre-infection memory, suggesting pre-existing cross-reactive memory T cells joined the SARS-CoV-2 response. SARS-CoV-2 specificity of the second-wave clones peaking on day 37 was not confirmed. Contracting CD4+ clones were found mainly in CM and EM memory subsets, while CD8+ clones were enriched in EMRA. From day 15 to 85, contracting clones showed balanced CD4/CD8 phenotypes, whereas a second wave of clones that expanded from day 15 to 37 leaned towards CD4+. Only a couple of mild cases were covered in the study, and larger cohorts including severe cases with pre-infection samples were considered necessary.

The run used an Illumina NovaSeq 6000. Using 5'RACE with constant-segment primers, TCRalpha and TCRbeta cDNA libraries were constructed, with sample barcodes and unique molecular identifiers added in the process. Trizol reagent was used to extract RNA from every sample. The libraries were amplified in two PCR steps, and the second step added a second sample barcode and Illumina TruSeq adapters. Sequencing of libraries was performed on an Illumina NovaSeq with 2 x 150 bp paired-end reads. Under the source paper's analysis protocol: Reads were demultiplexed and collapsed into UMI-guided consensus sequences with migec v1.2.7. Using mixcr v2.1.11, UMI consensuses were aligned to TRA and TRB V and J templates and then assembled into clonotypes. A clonotype was counted as expanded or contracted only if both edgeR and NoisET called the change significant, with noise models trained on biological replicates. edgeR calls used a false discovery rate-adjusted p below 0.01 and a log2 fold-change threshold of 1. As an exploratory analysis of dynamics, max-normalized trajectories of the 1000 most abundant clonotypes were examined with PCA combined with hierarchical clustering. The CD4 or CD8 phenotype of responding clones was assigned using the separately sequenced CD4+ and CD8+ repertoires. Through fastp at Q25 and MiXCR, TCRdb rebuilt clones from the public reads, retaining in-frame beta chains. Rows merge per CDR3 protein into single entries with the most common DNA and genes. The V and J calls were not made by the authors but by TCRdb's processing. This sample comprises about 350,000 distinct CDR3 sequences, roughly 13% of them detected only once. The ten largest make up 22% of the sample.

Trimming at the junction amounts to 4 bases on V and 4 bases on J, and the germline ends lie 10 bases apart. The CDR3 sequence holds 12 residues, the cysteine and phenylalanine included. The read is trimmed to its CDR3 DNA, 36 bases read in frame from base 1. The germline V gene (reference sequence) yields GTSNPN for CDR1 and SVGIG for CDR2. This clonotype has a handful of counts. What this receptor recognizes is not known. Base qualities are missing; no much larger clone stands one base away. PBMCs were isolated by Ficoll-Paque density gradient centrifugation. The TCR sequence derives from a man aged 18 to 35 who had mild COVID-19 (a few samples of this study predate the infection). The sample titles of this study are shuffled in the database, so cell type and time point are left out; the donor was told from shared clones. The source material was PBMCs or a T cell subset sorted from them (not recorded which). In this chain, TRBV30 is recombined with TRBJ2-5; tentative D gene TRBD2, with 6 bases matching. The CDR3 corresponds to CAWTGGGETQYF. The DNA is as follows: TGTGCCTGGACTGGGGGAGGAGAGACCCAGTACTTC.